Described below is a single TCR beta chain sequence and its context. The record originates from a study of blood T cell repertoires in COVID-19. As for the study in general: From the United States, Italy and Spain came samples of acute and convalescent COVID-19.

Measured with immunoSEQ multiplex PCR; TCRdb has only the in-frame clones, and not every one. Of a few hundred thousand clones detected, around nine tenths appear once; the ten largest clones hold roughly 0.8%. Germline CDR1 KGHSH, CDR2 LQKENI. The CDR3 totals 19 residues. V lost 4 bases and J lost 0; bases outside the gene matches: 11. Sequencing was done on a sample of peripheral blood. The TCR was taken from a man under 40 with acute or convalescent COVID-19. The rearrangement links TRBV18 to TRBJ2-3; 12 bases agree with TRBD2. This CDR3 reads CASSLKPLAGGFSTDTQYF. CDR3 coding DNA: TGTGCCAGCTCACTTAAACCACTAGCGGGGGGTTTCAGCACAGATACGCAGTATTTT.